Presented here are 14 T cell receptor beta chains from one specimen sequenced in a study of identical twins. MiXCR, applied by TCRdb to the 5' RACE reads, yields one record per CDR3 protein. This sample has about 340,000 distinct CDR3 sequences, with around 12% found just once. The same sample was also used in a study of yellow fever vaccine responses in identical twins.

The sequenced material came from CD8+ T cells sorted from blood. These receptors were obtained from a woman aged 18-35 years in good health.

This clonotype was recorded a few times. This sequence joins TRBV10-3 and TRBJ2-7, with 10 bases aligning to TRBD2. CDR3 length: 16 amino acids. The germline V gene has CDR1 ENHRY and CDR2 SYGVKD. J was trimmed by 4 bases and V by 2 bases; bases with no gene match: 8. DNA of the CDR3: TGTGCCATCAGTGAGGTGGTAGCGGGAGGCTCGTACGAGCAGTACTTC. This sequence encodes CAISEVVAGGSYEQYF.

This chain uses TRBV4-1 with TRBJ2-5, with TRBD2 matching over 7 bases. V lost 0 bases, J lost 3 bases, and 10 bases stayed unmatched. CDR3 length equals 17 residues. The V gene's germline CDR1 is MGHRA and CDR2 YSYEKL. CDR3 residues: CASSQDVGTTAEETQYF. As DNA, the CDR3 is TGCGCCAGCAGCCAAGATGTGGGGACTACCGCCGAAGAGACCCAGTACTTC.

This clonotype showed up just a few times. The V gene is TRBV4-1, the J gene TRBJ2-3; 8 bases match TRBD2. This CDR3 has 18 residues. Germline V CDR1 and CDR2: MGHRA, YSYEKL. J was trimmed by 6 bases and V by 0 bases; bases with no gene match: 14. The CDR3 coding sequence is TGCGCCAGCAGCCAAGATTCGGTCGGGAGGGCCTATCGGGATACGCAGTATTTT. It specifies CASSQDSVGRAYRDTQYF.

On this clonotype itself: A much larger clone differs from this one at a single base, so this may be a read error. The chain joins TRBV24-1 to TRBJ2-7; possible D gene TRBD1, 6 bases. The CDR3 covers 15 residues. Germline values: CDR1 KGHDR, CDR2 SFDVKD. Trimming stripped 7 bases from V and 5 bases from J, with 20 bases between. The CDR3 DNA follows: TGTGCCACCAGGCTTCCGGGACATGGGATCAACGAGCAGTACTTC. It codes for CATRLPGHGINEQYF.

This clonotype was seen ten or more times. The rearrangement links TRBV7-8 to TRBJ2-7, with 7 positions matching TRBD1. Germline V lookup: CDR1 SGHVS, CDR2 FQNEAQ. Trimming removed 5 bases from V and 4 bases from J; junction bases left unmatched: 17. The CDR3 totals 17 residues. Written as DNA, the CDR3 is TGTGCCAGCAGCCCCGGGACAGCCGAAATTCTATTTTACGAGCAGTACTTC. It translates to CASSPGTAEILFYEQYF. Looking up the rest from reference TRBV7-8 and TRBJ2-7 gives the full variable domain: GAGVSQSPRYKVAKRGQDVALRCDPISGHVSLFWYQQALGQGPEFLTYFQNEAQLDKSGLPSDRFFAERPEGSVSTLKIQRTQQEDSAVYLCASSPGTAEILFYEQYFGPGTRLTVT.

The gene calls are TRBV7-9 and TRBJ1-1; D possibly corresponds to TRBD1 (6 bases). Germline lookup yields CDR1 SEHNR and CDR2 FQNEAQ (reference sequence). With 5 bases removed from V and 1 base from J, the gap between germline ends came to 14 bases. This CDR3 is built from 15 residues. The CDR3 here is CASSPLWGQNTEAFF. The CDR3 bases are TGTGCCAGCAGCCCACTCTGGGGGCAGAACACTGAAGCTTTCTTT.

The V gene is TRBV2, the J gene TRBJ1-2; D remains ambiguous. Germline values: CDR1 SNHLY, CDR2 FYNNEI. The V end was cut by 6 bases, the J end by 3 bases, with 14 bases between. This CDR3 is 14 amino acids long. CDR3 in amino acids: CASRRDGLYYGYTF. The CDR3 coding sequence is TGTGCCAGCAGGAGAGACGGACTCTACTATGGCTACACCTTC.

The genes are TRBV12-3 or TRBV12-4 and TRBJ2-7, with D perhaps TRBD1 or TRBD2 (5 bases each). With 5 bases removed from V and 3 bases from J, the gap between germline ends came to 17 bases. This CDR3 contains 15 residues. Written as DNA, the CDR3 is TGTGCCAGCAGTCAAGATTGGGACCGAGACTACGAGCAGTACTTC. Its protein is CASSQDWDRDYEQYF.

This clonotype was found many times. This chain connects TRBV5-1 to TRBJ2-1, with D tentatively TRBD2 (6 bases). CDR1 is SGHRS and CDR2 is YFSETQ in the germline V gene. This CDR3 contains 14 residues. V was clipped by 6 bases and J by 2 bases, with 12 bases between them. The CDR3 DNA follows: TGCGCCAGCACTACTAGCCATACCTACAATGAGCAGTTCTTC. Translated: CASTTSHTYNEQFF.

This sequence joins TRBV20-1 and TRBJ2-7; TRBD1 matches at 9 bases. The CDR3 has 16 amino acids. Unmatched junction bases numbered 13, after V lost 1 base and J lost 6 bases. Germline V gene lookup returns CDR1 DFQATT and CDR2 SNEGSKA (reference sequence). CDR3 DNA: TGCAGTGCTAGAGTGACTTACCGGGACAGGGTCTCCGAGCAGTACTTC. Its translation: CSARVTYRDRVSEQYF.

This clonotype was seen more than once but under ten times. This chain links TRBV4-2 with TRBJ2-2; 10 bases are shared with TRBD1. Germline V CDR1 and CDR2: LGHNA, YNFKEQ. This CDR3 has 17 amino acids. V lost 3 bases to trimming and J lost 3 bases; unmatched junction nucleotides: 7. In DNA form, the CDR3 reads TGTGCCAGCAGCCAGGACTCCGGGACAGGGGACACCGGGGAGCTGTTTTTT. Its protein product is CASSQDSGTGDTGELFF.

The chain joins TRBV12-3 or TRBV12-4 to TRBJ1-2, with a possible D match to TRBD1 (5 bases). Trimming stripped 5 bases from V and 8 bases from J, with 18 bases between. The CDR3 spans 14 residues. CDR3 sequence reads: CASSPGTFGDGYTF. CDR3 bases: TGTGCCAGCAGTCCCGGGACGTTCGGCGACGGCTACACCTTC.

J is TRBJ2-7 and V is TRBV29-1; maybe TRBD2 (5 bases). This CDR3 comprises 14 residues. Germline CDR1 is SQVTM and CDR2 is ANQGSEA. V dropped 8 bases and J dropped 3 bases, with 20 bases sitting between them. CDR3: CSYRGGGPRYEQYF. CDR3 nucleotides: TGCAGCTACCGCGGAGGCGGGCCCCGCTACGAGCAGTACTTC.

This clonotype was counted only a few times. This rearrangement joins TRBV5-1 to TRBJ2-1; 10 bases agree with TRBD2. The CDR3 consists of 21 residues. The trim removed 3 bases at V and 0 bases at J, leaving 18 bases unmatched. Germline lookup yields CDR1 SGHRS and CDR2 YFSETQ. CDR3 residues: CASSYLSGLATGLSSYNEQFF. As DNA, the CDR3 is TGCGCCAGCAGCTACCTTTCGGGACTAGCGACCGGCCTTAGCTCCTACAATGAGCAGTTCTTC.